This T cell receptor (beta chain) was sequenced during a study of CD8+ T cells in alopecia areata. Study at large: Oral tofacitinib (5 to 10 mg twice daily) was administered to treated patients. Whole-study findings and limits: Across lesional scalp, and particularly alopecia totalis/universalis, clonality surpassed that of normal scalp.

cDNA prepared by RNA extraction and subsequent reverse transcription served as the template for sequencing. Clones were sequenced by immunoSEQ multiplex PCR, and TCRdb holds only the in-frame ones, with some missing. The table records approximately 200,000 clones, around 60% of them present only once. The treatment denotes: oral pan-JAK inhibitor, 5-10 mg twice daily. The ends were cut back, 5 bases at V and 6 bases at J, with 15 bases in the middle. CDR1 is GTSNPN, CDR2 SVGIG, per germline (reference sequence). The CDR3 has 13 residues. On this clone: Its antigen is unknown.

Source: CD4+ T cells sorted from blood, taken at week 4, from a patient treated with tofacitinib. The clonotype was recovered from a human donor with alopecia areata. The chain is built from TRBV30 and TRBJ2-3; D possibly corresponds to TRBD2 (6 bases). CDR3 nucleotide sequence: TGTGCCTGGGACCGGGGCGGAGGGGATACGCAGTATTTT. Protein: CAWDRGGGDTQYF.